This TCR beta chain was recovered during a study of Ad26.COV2.S vaccination and SARS-CoV-2 variants. For this clone: Its target is not known.

The protocol was immunoSEQ multiplex PCR, while the TCRdb copy is restricted to in-frame clones and leaves out a portion. The data show a few hundred thousand clones, roughly 84% seen once. Study-wide results and caveats: For non-spike TCRs, breadth in vaccine recipients resembled that in placebo recipients.

The CDR3 has 17 amino acids. With V trimmed by 4 bases and J by 1 base, 10 bases remained unmatched. Germline V gene sequence: CDR1 MGHRA, CDR2 YSYEKL. The treatment was: 19 received Ad26.COV2.S at low or high dose, single or two shots; 5 received placebo; per-sample allocation not given. Day 63 following the first vaccine or placebo injection was when the samples were taken. Participants' vaccine, an Ad26 vector, delivered Wuhan-strain SARS-CoV-2 spike. The TCR comes from a person between 18 and 60 years old who received the Ad26.COV2.S COVID-19 vaccine or a placebo. The sequences come from peripheral blood, collected in a trial of Ad26.COV2.S vaccine versus placebo. This sequence joins TRBV4-1 and TRBJ2-3; TRBD2 matches 8 bases. The CDR3 sequence: CASSPSPVAGRTDTQYF. Here the CDR3 DNA reads TGCGCCAGCAGCCCTTCCCCGGTAGCGGGGCGCACAGATACGCAGTATTTT.